A single sample gave rise to the 27 T cell receptor beta chains below, sequenced in a study of blood T cell repertoires in COVID-19. Sequencing used immunoSEQ multiplex PCR; TCRdb keeps in-frame clones, though not all of them. The sample consists of just over 60,000 clones, around 80% of them appearing once. The sample consisted of peripheral blood. These TCRs come from a man aged 60 to 69 with acute or convalescent COVID-19.

This chain uses TRBV7-2 with TRBJ2-1; TRBD2 agrees at 7 bases. Germline V gene sequence: CDR1 SGHTA, CDR2 FQGNSA. CDR3 size: 16 residues. V lost 2 bases and J lost 6; bases outside the gene matches: 10. The CDR3 here is CASSLWVSGTTNEQFF. The DNA for the CDR3 is TGTGCCAGCAGCTTATGGGTCAGCGGGACCACCAATGAGCAGTTCTTC.

The chain is built from TRBV7-2 and TRBJ1-6; 7 bases are shared with TRBD1. The V gene end was trimmed by 5 bases and the J gene end by 13 bases; junction bases not matched to a gene: 14. CDR3 length equals 15 residues. Germline V gives CDR1 SGHTA, CDR2 FQGNSA. CDR3 residues: CASSPRTGRSFPLHF. The DNA for the CDR3 is TGTGCCAGCAGCCCGCGGACAGGCCGTTCTTTCCCCCTCCACTTT.

The chain links TRBV6-2 or TRBV6-3 to TRBJ2-7; D may be TRBD1 (6 bases). The germline gives CDR1 MNHEY, CDR2 SVGEGT. The CDR3 has 15 residues. Deletions cut 5 bases from V and 3 bases from J, with 17 bases between. As DNA, the CDR3 is TGTGCCAGCAGTCAGCCCCCGGACAGATTCTACGAGCAGTACTTC. It specifies CASSQPPDRFYEQYF.

The chain links TRBV28 to TRBJ1-1; D is uncertain. The CDR3 totals 13 residues. Trimming took 6 bases from V and 5 from J, leaving 13 bases between them. Germline loops: CDR1 MDHEN, CDR2 SYDVKM. The CDR3 DNA follows: TGTGCCAGCAGGTGGGAGGGAAGGACTGAAGCTTTCTTT. Translated, it gives CASRWEGRTEAFF.

This clone showed up many times. The chain has TRBV11-2 and TRBJ2-2; D perhaps matches TRBD1 (8 bases). This CDR3 comprises 15 residues. V shed 5 bases and J shed 4 bases, with 14 bases lying between them. The germline gives CDR1 SGHAT, CDR2 FQNNGV. CDR3 in amino acids: CASSRQGRVTGELFF. The CDR3 DNA is TGTGCCAGCAGCCGACAGGGGAGGGTCACCGGGGAGCTGTTTTTT.

The chain is built from TRBV6-5 and TRBJ1-4, with 9 nucleotides matching TRBD1. This CDR3 spans 13 amino acids. J gave up 10 bases and V 7 bases, and 7 bases lay outside the gene matches. CDR1 MNHEY and CDR2 SVGAGI come from the germline V gene. CDR3 in amino acids: CASKPRQGGKLFF. DNA of the CDR3: TGTGCCAGCAAACCCAGACAGGGGGGAAAACTGTTTTTT.

The table lists this clone with a few counts. The J gene is TRBJ2-2, the V gene TRBV6-5; D is undetermined. There are 12 residues in the CDR3. Trimming stripped 8 bases from V and 1 base from J, with 5 bases between. Looked up from germline, CDR1 is MNHEY and CDR2 is SVGAGI. The CDR3: CASGENTGELFF. CDR3 DNA: TGTGCCAGCGGAGAGAACACCGGGGAGCTGTTTTTT.

The chain joins TRBV12-5 to TRBJ1-5; the match to TRBD1 covers 9 bases. Germline values: CDR1 LGHNT, CDR2 FRNRAP. The J segment lost 5 bases and the V segment lost 5 bases, leaving 4 bases of the junction unmatched. CDR3 length: 14 residues. The CDR3 reads CASGQQGADQPQHF. CDR3 DNA sequence: TGTGCTAGTGGTCAACAGGGGGCTGATCAGCCCCAGCATTTT.

J is TRBJ2-7 and V is TRBV4-1; 8 nucleotides line up with TRBD2. CDR3 size: 17 residues. In germline, CDR1 is MGHRA, CDR2 YSYEKL. V was clipped by 3 bases and J by 7 bases; unmatched bases: 17. The CDR3 coding sequence is TGCGCCAGCAGCCACCCCGAGGGAGCGGGGGTGCCGCGGGAGCAGTACTTC. Protein: CASSHPEGAGVPREQYF.

This clone appeared once. The chain joins TRBV7-9 to TRBJ1-1; 9 bases map to TRBD1. The J segment lost 6 bases and the V segment lost 0 bases, leaving 8 bases of the junction unmatched. This CDR3 region has 16 residues. In germline, CDR1 is SEHNR, CDR2 FQNEAQ (reference sequence). CDR3 region: CASSLAGTGRAAEAFF. DNA of the CDR3: TGTGCCAGCAGCTTAGCGGGGACAGGGCGGGCCGCTGAAGCTTTCTTT.

This chain connects TRBV5-1 to TRBJ2-1, with unresolved D. Trimming left V 0 bases short and J 6 bases short, with 10 bases between. This CDR3 has 14 amino acids. CDR1 is SGHRS and CDR2 is YFSETQ in the germline V gene. CDR3 coding DNA: TGCGCCAGCAGCTTGGTGGTTGCTAGCAATGAGCAGTTCTTC. The encoded protein is CASSLVVASNEQFF.

The chain carries TRBV15 and TRBJ1-2; 8 bases match TRBD1. J lost 8 bases, V lost 0 bases, and 8 bases had no gene match. The CDR3 totals 15 residues. Germline V CDR1 and CDR2: LNHNV, YYDKDF (reference sequence). The CDR3 protein is CATSRDRFRGQGYTF. CDR3 DNA: TGTGCCACCAGCAGAGATCGCTTCAGGGGGCAGGGCTACACCTTC.

The chain joins TRBV5-1 to TRBJ2-3; D unresolved. The ends were cut back, 0 bases at V and 2 bases at J, with 10 bases in the middle. The CDR3 has 15 amino acids. Looked up from germline, CDR1 is SGHRS and CDR2 is YFSETQ. CDR3 residues: CASSLAETDTDTQYF. DNA of the CDR3: TGCGCCAGCAGCTTGGCCGAAACAGACACAGATACGCAGTATTTT.

This clone was picked up a small number of times. V and J are TRBV13 and TRBJ2-7, with TRBD2 matching 13 bases. The germline CDR1 and CDR2 sequences are PRHDT and FYEKMQ (reference sequence). The CDR3 is 15 amino acids. J was trimmed by 5 bases and V by 4 bases; bases with no gene match: 5. The CDR3 sequence: CASSSRTSGSNEQYF. DNA of the CDR3: TGTGCCAGCAGCTCCCGGACTAGCGGGAGTAACGAGCAGTACTTC.

This chain uses TRBV6-5 with TRBJ2-7; 9 bases map to TRBD2. The ends lost 6 bases at V and 2 bases at J; junction bases unmatched: 5. From germline, CDR1 is MNHEY and CDR2 SVGAGI. This CDR3 spans 14 amino acids. The CDR3 protein is CASSQSGRPYEQYF. CDR3 nucleotide sequence: TGTGCCAGCAGCCAAAGCGGGAGGCCCTACGAGCAGTACTTC.

The chain carries TRBV15 and TRBJ1-2; D gene ambiguous. CDR3 length: 14 residues. Trimming removed 0 bases from V and 7 bases from J, with 12 bases in between. The V gene's germline CDR1 is LNHNV and CDR2 YYDKDF (reference sequence). The CDR3 loop is CATSRDRTTSGYTF. The CDR3 nucleotides read TGTGCCACCAGCAGAGATCGGACTACGAGTGGCTACACCTTC.

Only one count was recorded for this clone. The chain is built from TRBV28 and TRBJ2-1; 12 bases align to TRBD2. V lost 5 bases and J lost 2; bases outside the gene matches: 1. Germline V gene lookup returns CDR1 MDHEN and CDR2 SYDVKM. The CDR3 totals 15 residues. The CDR3 DNA reads TGTGCCAGCAGTAGGACTAGCGGGGCCTACAATGAGCAGTTCTTC. Protein: CASSRTSGAYNEQFF.

This sequence joins TRBV6-5 and TRBJ2-1; TRBD1 matches 10 bases. The CDR3 length is 13 residues. J lost 7 bases, V lost 4 bases, and 1 base had no gene match. Germline values: CDR1 MNHEY, CDR2 SVGAGI. CDR3 DNA: TGTGCCAGCAGTTTGGGACAGGGGAATGAGCAGTTCTTC. It yields the protein CASSLGQGNEQFF.

The V and J genes are TRBV24-1 and TRBJ1-1; 8 positions match TRBD1. CDR1 and CDR2 from the germline V gene are KGHDR and SFDVKD. V shed 5 bases and J 3 bases; nucleotides not matched to a gene: 4. CDR3 length: 14 residues. The CDR3 nucleotides read TGTGCCACCAGTGGAGGACAGGGCTACACTGAAGCTTTCTTT. Translated, it gives CATSGGQGYTEAFF.

The chain links TRBV6-2 or TRBV6-3 to TRBJ2-1; 9 bases line up with TRBD1. CDR3 length: 16 amino acids. The V gene's germline CDR1 is MNHEY and CDR2 SVGEGT. Trimming at V came to 0 bases and at J to 5 bases, leaving 5 bases not matched to a gene. The CDR3 nucleotides are TGTGCCAGCAGTTACTCCTGGGACAGGGAAGACAATGAGCAGTTCTTC. Protein sequence: CASSYSWDREDNEQFF.

V and J are TRBV9 and TRBJ2-1, with 11 bases aligning to TRBD2. V dropped 1 base and J dropped 7; count of bases not matched to a gene: 4. The CDR3 runs 15 residues. Germline V gene data show CDR1 as SGDLS and CDR2 as YYNGEE. The CDR3 nucleotides read TGTGCCAGCAGCGTAAGACTAGCGGGACGGAATGAGCAGTTCTTC. This translates into CASSVRLAGRNEQFF.

This chain connects TRBV3-1 (or the pseudogene TRBV3-2) to TRBJ2-1; 13 nucleotides match TRBD2. The V segment lost 4 bases and the J segment 9 bases; nucleotides outside the gene matches: 6. CDR1 is LGHDT, CDR2 YNNKEL, per germline (reference sequence). The CDR3 consists of 15 residues. The DNA for the CDR3 is TGTGCCAGCAGCCTGGGACTAGCGGGGTATGGTGAGCAGTTCTTC. Residues: CASSLGLAGYGEQFF.

The genes are TRBV11-1 and TRBJ2-7, with D tentatively TRBD1 (5 bases). This CDR3 is built from 12 residues. Trimming took off 5 bases at V and 2 bases at J, with 7 bases between the two ends. The germline CDR1 and CDR2 sequences are SGHAT and FQDESV (reference sequence). The CDR3 nucleotides are TGTGCCAGCAGCGACAGCCCCTACGAGCAGTACTTC. Amino acid sequence: CASSDSPYEQYF.

This clone was counted only a few times. J is TRBJ2-1 and V is TRBV2, with 12 bases identical to TRBD2. The germline CDR1 and CDR2 sequences are SNHLY and FYNNEI. Trimming at V came to 4 bases and at J to 0 bases, leaving 7 bases not matched to a gene. This CDR3 contains 18 residues. The CDR3 nucleotides are TGTGCCAGCAGTGGAGCTAGCGGGAGGGGGGGCTCCTACAATGAGCAGTTCTTC. Translated: CASSGASGRGGSYNEQFF.

V and J are TRBV3-1 (or the pseudogene TRBV3-2) and TRBJ1-1; D not resolved. The V end was cut by 2 bases, the J end by 5 bases, with 12 bases between. This CDR3 has 14 amino acids. Germline assignment: CDR1 LGHDT and CDR2 YNNKEL (reference sequence). The CDR3 sequence is CASSQHAEETEAFF. CDR3 in DNA: TGTGCCAGCAGCCAACACGCGGAGGAGACTGAAGCTTTCTTT.

This chain uses TRBV3-1 (or the pseudogene TRBV3-2) with TRBJ1-1, with 8 nucleotides matching TRBD1. The J segment lost 6 bases and the V segment lost 5 bases, leaving 8 bases of the junction unmatched. From germline, CDR1 is LGHDT and CDR2 YNNKEL (reference sequence). The CDR3 is 14 amino acids. CDR3 sequence reads: CASSSLGTGSEAFF. CDR3 DNA: TGTGCCAGCAGCTCTTTGGGGACAGGTTCTGAAGCTTTCTTT.

V usage is TRBV27 and J usage is TRBJ1-1; D ambiguous. Germline loops: CDR1 MNHEY, CDR2 SMNVEV (reference sequence). Trimming left V 3 bases short and J 11 bases short, with 16 bases between. CDR3 size: 13 residues. CDR3 protein: CASSFGNSEQAFF. The CDR3 coding sequence is TGTGCCAGCAGTTTCGGCAACTCCGAACAGGCTTTCTTT.